This T cell receptor beta chain stems from a study of blood T cell repertoires in COVID-19. Only one count was recorded for this clone. Original processing methods: Quantification of nucleated cells was approximated via reference gene primer amplification. TCRdb's copy holds only in-frame clones and misses some; the assay was immunoSEQ multiplex PCR. From that table come the V and J calls and clone size; the DNA was used to work out D and trimming. The table has around 460,000 clones, about 90% seen once. The germline CDR1 and CDR2 sequences are SNHLY and FYNNEI. The CDR3 loop spans 13 amino acids. V lost 5 bases and J 3 bases, leaving 11 bases between the germline ends.

This clonotype was sampled from a man between 18 and 35 years old with COVID-19, enrolled during active disease. The sample comprised peripheral blood. The chain couples TRBV2 to TRBJ2-7; possibly TRBD1 for D (6 bases). The CDR3 nucleotides are TGTGCCAGCAGTTCTGGGGGCTTCTACGAGCAGTACTTC. Translating it yields CASSSGGFYEQYF.